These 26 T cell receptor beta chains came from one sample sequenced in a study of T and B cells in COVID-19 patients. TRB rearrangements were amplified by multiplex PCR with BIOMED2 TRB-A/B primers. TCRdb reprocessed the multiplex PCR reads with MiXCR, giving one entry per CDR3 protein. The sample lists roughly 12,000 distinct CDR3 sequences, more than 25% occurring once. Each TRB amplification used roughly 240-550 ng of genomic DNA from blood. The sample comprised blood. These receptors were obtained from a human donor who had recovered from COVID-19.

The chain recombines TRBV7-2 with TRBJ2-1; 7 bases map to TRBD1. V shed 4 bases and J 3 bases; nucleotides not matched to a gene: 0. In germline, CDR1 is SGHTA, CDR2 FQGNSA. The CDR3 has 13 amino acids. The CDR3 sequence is CASSWDSYNEQFF. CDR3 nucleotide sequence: TGTGCCAGCAGCTGGGACAGCTACAATGAGCAGTTCTTC.

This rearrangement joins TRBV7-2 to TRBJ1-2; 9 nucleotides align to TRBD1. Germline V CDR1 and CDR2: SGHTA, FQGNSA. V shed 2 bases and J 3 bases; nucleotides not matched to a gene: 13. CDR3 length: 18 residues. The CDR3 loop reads CASSLWGQGIGSDYGYTF. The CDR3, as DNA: TGTGCCAGCAGCTTATGGGGACAGGGAATCGGGAGTGACTATGGCTACACCTTC.

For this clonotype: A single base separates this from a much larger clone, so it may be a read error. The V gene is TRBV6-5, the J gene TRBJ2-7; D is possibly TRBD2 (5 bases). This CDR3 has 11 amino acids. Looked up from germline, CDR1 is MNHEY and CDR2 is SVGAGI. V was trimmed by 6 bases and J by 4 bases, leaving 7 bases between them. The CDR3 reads CASREGYEQYV. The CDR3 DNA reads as TGTGCCAGCAGAGAGGGTTACGAGCAGTACGTC.

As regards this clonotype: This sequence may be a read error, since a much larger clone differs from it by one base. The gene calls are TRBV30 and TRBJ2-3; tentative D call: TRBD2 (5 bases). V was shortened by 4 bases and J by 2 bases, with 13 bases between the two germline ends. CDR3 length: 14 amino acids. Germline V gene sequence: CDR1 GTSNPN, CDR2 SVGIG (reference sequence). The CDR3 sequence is CAWTPSSNTDTQYF. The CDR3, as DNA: TGTGCCTGGACTCCTAGCTCCAACACAGATACGCAGTATTTT.

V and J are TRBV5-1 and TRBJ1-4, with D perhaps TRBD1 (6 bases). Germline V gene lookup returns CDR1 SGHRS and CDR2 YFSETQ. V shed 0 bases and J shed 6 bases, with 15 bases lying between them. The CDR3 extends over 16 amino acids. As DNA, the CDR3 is TGCGCCAGCAGCTTGGAATTCGGGGGCGGGTATGAAAAACTGTTTTTT. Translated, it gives CASSLEFGGGYEKLFF.

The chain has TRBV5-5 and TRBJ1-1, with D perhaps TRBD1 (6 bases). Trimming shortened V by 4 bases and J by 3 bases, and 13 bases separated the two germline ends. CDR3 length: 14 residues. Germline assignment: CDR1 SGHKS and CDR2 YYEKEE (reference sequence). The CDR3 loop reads CASSRTGSDTEAFF. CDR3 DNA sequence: TGTGCCAGCAGCCGAACAGGGTCGGACACTGAAGCTTTCTTT.

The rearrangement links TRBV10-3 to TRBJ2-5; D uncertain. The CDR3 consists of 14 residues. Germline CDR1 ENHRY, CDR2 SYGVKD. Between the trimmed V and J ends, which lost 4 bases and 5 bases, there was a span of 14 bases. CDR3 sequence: CAISGATASETQYF. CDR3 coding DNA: TGTGCCATCAGTGGCGCGACCGCGTCGGAGACCCAGTACTTC.

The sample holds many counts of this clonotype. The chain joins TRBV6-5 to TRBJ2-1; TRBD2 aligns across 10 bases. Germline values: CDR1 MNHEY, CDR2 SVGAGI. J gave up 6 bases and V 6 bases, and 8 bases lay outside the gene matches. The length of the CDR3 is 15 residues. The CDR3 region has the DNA TGTGCCAGCAGCCCCATACTAGCGGGAACCAATGAGCAGTTCTTC. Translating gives CASSPILAGTNEQFF.

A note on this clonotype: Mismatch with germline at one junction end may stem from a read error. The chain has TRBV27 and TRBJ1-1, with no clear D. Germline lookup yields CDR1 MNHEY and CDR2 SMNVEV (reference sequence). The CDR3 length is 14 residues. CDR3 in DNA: TGTTCCAGCAGTGGAGGCAGAATGAACACTGAAGCTTTCTTT. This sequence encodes CSSSGGRMNTEAFF.

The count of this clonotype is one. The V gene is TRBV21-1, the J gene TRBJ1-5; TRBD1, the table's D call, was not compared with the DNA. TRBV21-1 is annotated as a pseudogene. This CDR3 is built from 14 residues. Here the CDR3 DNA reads TGTGCCAGCCGTCCAGGGGGAAGCAATCAGCCCCAGCATTTT. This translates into CASRPGGSNQPQHF.

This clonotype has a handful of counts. CDR3 nucleotides: TGTGCCAGCAGCCGCAACCTTGAGAATGAGCAGTTCTTC. The encoded protein is CASSRNLENEQFF. V is TRBV4-2 and J is TRBJ2-1; D is uncertain. The V end lost 4 bases, the J end lost 7 bases, and 11 bases lay between the germline ends. The CDR3 is 13 amino acids. The germline gives CDR1 LGHNA, CDR2 YNFKEQ.

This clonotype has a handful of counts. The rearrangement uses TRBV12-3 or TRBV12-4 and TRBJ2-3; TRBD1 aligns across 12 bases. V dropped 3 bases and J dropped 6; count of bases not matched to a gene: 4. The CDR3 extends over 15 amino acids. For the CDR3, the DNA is TGTGCCAGCAGTTTTGGGGACAGGGGGCCCGATACGCAGTATTTT. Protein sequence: CASSFGDRGPDTQYF.

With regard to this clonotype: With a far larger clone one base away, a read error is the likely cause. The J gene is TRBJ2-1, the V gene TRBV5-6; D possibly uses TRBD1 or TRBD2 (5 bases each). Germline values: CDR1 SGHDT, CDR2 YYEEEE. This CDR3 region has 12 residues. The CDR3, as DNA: TGTGACAGCAGCTTGAGGGGCAATGAGCAGTTCTTC. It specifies CDSSLRGNEQFF.

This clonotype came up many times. CDR3 sequence (DNA): TGTGCCAGCAGTCAGTACAGGGGGGCGGTTGAAAAACTGTTTTTT. It yields the protein CASSQYRGAVEKLFF. The gene calls are TRBV27 and TRBJ1-4; 8 bases map to TRBD1. From germline, CDR1 is MNHEY and CDR2 SMNVEV (reference sequence). The CDR3 is 15 amino acids. V lost 5 bases, J lost 7 bases, and 9 bases stayed unmatched.

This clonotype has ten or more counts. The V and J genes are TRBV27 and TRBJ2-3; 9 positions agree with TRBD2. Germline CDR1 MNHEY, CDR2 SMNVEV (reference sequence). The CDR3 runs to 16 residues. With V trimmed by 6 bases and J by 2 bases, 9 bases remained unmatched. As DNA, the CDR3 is TGTGCCAGCAGATACAGCGGGAGGTTCTCCACAGATACGCAGTATTTT. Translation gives CASRYSGRFSTDTQYF.

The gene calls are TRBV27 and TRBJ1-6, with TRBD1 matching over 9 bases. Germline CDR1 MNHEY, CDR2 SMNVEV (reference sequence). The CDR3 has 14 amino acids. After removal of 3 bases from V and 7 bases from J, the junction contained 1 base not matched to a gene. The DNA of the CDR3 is TGTGCCAGCAGTTTCGGACAGGGGAATTCACCCCTCCACTTT. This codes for CASSFGQGNSPLHF.

The DNA for the CDR3 is TGTGCCAGCAGGCGCACCCGATGGGGGGGGCTGAATGAAAAACTGTTTTTT. Residues: CASRRTRWGGLNEKLFF. The genes are TRBV7-9 and TRBJ1-4, with a weak D call TRBD1 (6 bases). The CDR3 is 17 amino acids. The V end was cut by 6 bases, the J end by 5 bases, with 22 bases between. Germline values: CDR1 SEHNR, CDR2 FQNEAQ (reference sequence).

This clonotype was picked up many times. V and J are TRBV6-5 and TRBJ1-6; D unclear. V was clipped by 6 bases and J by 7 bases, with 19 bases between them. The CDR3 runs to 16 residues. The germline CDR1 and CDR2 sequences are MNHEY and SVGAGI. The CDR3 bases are TGTGCCAGCAGGCTCTTGTCGGTAGCTATGAATTCACCCCTCCACTTT. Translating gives CASRLLSVAMNSPLHF.

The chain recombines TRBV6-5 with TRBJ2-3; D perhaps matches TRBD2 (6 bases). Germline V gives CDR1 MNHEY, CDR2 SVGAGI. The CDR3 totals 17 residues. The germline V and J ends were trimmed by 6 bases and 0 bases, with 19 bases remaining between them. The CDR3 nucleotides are TGTGCCAGCAGCTTGGCTCTCCCGGGAGAAAGCACAGATACGCAGTATTTT. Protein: CASSLALPGESTDTQYF.

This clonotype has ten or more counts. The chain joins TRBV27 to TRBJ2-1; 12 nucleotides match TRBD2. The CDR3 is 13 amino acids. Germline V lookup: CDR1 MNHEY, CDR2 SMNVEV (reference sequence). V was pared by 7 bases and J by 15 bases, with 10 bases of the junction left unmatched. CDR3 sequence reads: CASKPSGRERMFF. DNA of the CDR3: TGTGCCAGCAAACCTAGCGGGAGGGAAAGAATGTTCTTC.

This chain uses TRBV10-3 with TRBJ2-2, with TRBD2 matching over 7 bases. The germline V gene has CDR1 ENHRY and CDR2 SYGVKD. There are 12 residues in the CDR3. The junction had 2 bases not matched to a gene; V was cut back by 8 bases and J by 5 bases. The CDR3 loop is CAIRSGTGELFF. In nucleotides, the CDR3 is TGTGCCATCCGTAGCGGGACCGGGGAGCTGTTTTTT.

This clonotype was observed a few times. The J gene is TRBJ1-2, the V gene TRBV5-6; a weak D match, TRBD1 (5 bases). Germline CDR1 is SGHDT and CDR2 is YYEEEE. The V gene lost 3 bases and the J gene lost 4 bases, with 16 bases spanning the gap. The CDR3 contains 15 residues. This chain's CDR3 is CASSSYWGDGYGYTF. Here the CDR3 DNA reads TGTGCCAGCAGCTCCTATTGGGGCGACGGCTATGGCTACACCTTC.

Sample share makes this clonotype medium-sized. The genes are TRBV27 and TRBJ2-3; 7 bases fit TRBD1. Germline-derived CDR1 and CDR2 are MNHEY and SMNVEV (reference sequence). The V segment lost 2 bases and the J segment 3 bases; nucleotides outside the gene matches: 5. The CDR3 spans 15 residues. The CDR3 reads CASSLVGQRTDTQYF. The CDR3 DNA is TGTGCCAGCAGTTTAGTGGGACAGAGGACAGATACGCAGTATTTT.

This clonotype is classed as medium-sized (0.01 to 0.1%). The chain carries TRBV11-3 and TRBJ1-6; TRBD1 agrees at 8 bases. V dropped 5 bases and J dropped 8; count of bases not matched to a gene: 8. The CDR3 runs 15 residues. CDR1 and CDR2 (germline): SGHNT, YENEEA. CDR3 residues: CASSRTGSEDSPLHF. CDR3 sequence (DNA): TGTGCCAGCAGCCGGACAGGGAGCGAGGATTCACCCCTCCACTTT. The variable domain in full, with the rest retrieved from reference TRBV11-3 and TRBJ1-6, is EAGVVQSPRYKIIEKKQPVAFWCNPISGHNTLYWYLQNLGQGPELLIRYENEEAVDDSQLPKDRFSAERLKGVDSTLKIQPAELGDSAVYLCASSRTGSEDSPLHFGNGTRLTVT.

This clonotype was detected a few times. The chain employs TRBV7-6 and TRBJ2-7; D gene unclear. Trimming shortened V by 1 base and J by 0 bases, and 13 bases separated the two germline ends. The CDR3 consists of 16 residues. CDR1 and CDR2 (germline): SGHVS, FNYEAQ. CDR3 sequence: CASSLDLSRHSYEQYF. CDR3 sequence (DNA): TGTGCCAGCAGCTTAGATTTGAGTAGACACTCCTACGAGCAGTACTTC.

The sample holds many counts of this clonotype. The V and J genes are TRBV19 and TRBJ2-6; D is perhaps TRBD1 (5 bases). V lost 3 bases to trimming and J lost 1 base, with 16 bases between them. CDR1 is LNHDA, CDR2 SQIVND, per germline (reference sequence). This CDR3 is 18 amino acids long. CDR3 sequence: CASSIPRIRVSGANVLTF. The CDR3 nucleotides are TGTGCCAGTAGTATCCCCCGGATCAGGGTTTCTGGGGCCAACGTCCTGACTTTC.